One and the same sample provided the 9 T cell receptor beta chains below, sequenced in a study of blood T cell repertoires in COVID-19. Some clones are missing from TCRdb's copy, which holds only in-frame ones; the method was immunoSEQ multiplex PCR. The table lists some 76,000 clones, approximately 80% of them singletons. The material sequenced was peripheral blood. The receptors come from an older woman with acute or convalescent COVID-19.

This rearrangement joins TRBV28 to TRBJ1-2, with 8 bases matching TRBD1. In germline, CDR1 is MDHEN, CDR2 SYDVKM. This CDR3 spans 14 amino acids. Germline trimming cut 5 bases from V and 2 bases from J; bases unmatched to any gene: 4. This chain's CDR3 is CASSARTGNYGYTF. The CDR3 DNA is TGTGCCAGCAGTGCTCGGACAGGGAACTATGGCTACACCTTC.

About this clone: The sample holds other DNA sequences that translate to the same CDR3. The rearrangement joins TRBV18 to TRBJ1-2; a possible D gene is TRBD1 (6 bases). From germline, CDR1 is KGHSH and CDR2 LQKENI. Trimming cost V 3 bases and J 2 bases, with 10 bases left between them. The CDR3 is 14 residues long. The CDR3 loop reads CASSPTGSNYGYTF. The CDR3 bases are TGTGCCAGCTCACCGACAGGTTCCAACTATGGCTACACCTTC. Full variable domain (rest looked up from reference TRBV18 and TRBJ1-2): NAGVMQNPRHLVRRRGQEARLRCSPMKGHSHVYWYRQLPEEGLKFMVYLQKENIIDESGMPKERFSAEFPKEGPSILRIQQVVRGDSAAYFCASSPTGSNYGYTFGSGTRLTVV.

The V call is TRBV3-1 (or the pseudogene TRBV3-2), the J call TRBJ2-2, with 7 nucleotides matching TRBD1. Trimming took 5 bases from V and 1 from J; bases not matched to a gene: 7. The germline V gene has CDR1 LGHDT and CDR2 YNNKEL (reference sequence). The CDR3 totals 16 residues. CDR3 DNA sequence: TGTGCCAGCAGCAATTGGGACAGATTGAACACCGGGGAGCTGTTTTTT. This encodes CASSNWDRLNTGELFF.

The V call is TRBV5-6, the J call TRBJ1-2; D not certain. V was trimmed by 4 bases and J by 8 bases, leaving 15 bases between them. This CDR3 has 13 amino acids. Germline CDR1 is SGHDT and CDR2 is YYEEEE. The CDR3 bases are TGTGCCAGCAGCATCGCCTCAGGTGAAGGCTACACCTTC. This translates into CASSIASGEGYTF.

The chain joins TRBV20-1 to TRBJ2-5, with a tentative D call TRBD1 (5 bases). The germline V gene has CDR1 DFQATT and CDR2 SNEGSKA (reference sequence). There are 17 residues in the CDR3. With 3 bases removed from V and 0 bases from J, the gap between germline ends came to 20 bases. Here the CDR3 DNA reads TGCAGTGCTAGTAGGTTGACAGTCCAAGCCAACCAAGAGACCCAGTACTTC. This gives the protein CSASRLTVQANQETQYF.

V usage is TRBV4-2 and J usage is TRBJ2-1, with TRBD2 matching 11 bases. The CDR3 has 16 amino acids. J was trimmed by 5 bases and V by 4 bases; bases with no gene match: 7. CDR1 is LGHNA, CDR2 YNFKEQ, per germline. CDR3 nucleotides: TGTGCCAGCAGCCGAATAGCGGGGGGGGTGAACAATGAGCAGTTCTTC. This encodes CASSRIAGGVNNEQFF.

CDR3 loop: CASSLRAPAGANEQFF. The CDR3 DNA follows: TGCGCCAGCAGCCTACGGGCCCCAGCGGGGGCTAATGAGCAGTTCTTC. This chain links TRBV4-1 with TRBJ2-1; 8 nucleotides agree with TRBD2. Germline V lookup: CDR1 MGHRA, CDR2 YSYEKL. The length of the CDR3 is 16 residues. With 4 bases clipped from V and 7 bases from J, the junction kept 12 bases outside the gene matches.

The chain joins TRBV6-1 to TRBJ2-7; TRBD1 is a possible D gene (6 bases). V was cut by 2 bases and J by 3 bases, with 14 bases left in between. The CDR3 spans 15 residues. Germline CDR1 is MNHNS and CDR2 is SASEGT. Here the CDR3 reads CASSEPRGAVYEQYV. The CDR3 DNA reads as TGTGCCAGCAGTGAACCCAGGGGCGCAGTCTACGAGCAGTACGTC.

This chain uses TRBV28 with TRBJ1-3, with D hard to call. The germline V and J ends were trimmed by 6 bases and 2 bases, with 17 bases remaining between them. CDR1 and CDR2 (germline): MDHEN, SYDVKM. CDR3 length equals 16 residues. CDR3 nucleotide sequence: TGTGCCAGCAGAATGGGAGTTTATGGGACTGGAAACACCATATATTTT. It encodes CASRMGVYGTGNTIYF.